A selection of T cell receptor beta chains follows, all from one sample in a study of blood T cell repertoires in COVID-19. The method was immunoSEQ multiplex PCR; TCRdb's version includes in-frame clones alone and lacks a portion of them. The top ten hold roughly 1.5% of the sample, which has approximately 280,000 clones, 85% to 90% seen once. The sequenced material came from PBMCs or T cells enriched from blood (not recorded which). These receptors were obtained from a woman aged 18 to 35 with acute COVID-19. CDR3s include the opening cysteine and the closing phenylalanine or tryptophan. The order of the fields is J gene, CDR3 length, D gene, V gene, clone size, CDR3 protein, CDR3 DNA. A D gene is named only where the DNA matches it firmly. Only some rows state a clone size, as once, few, many or a class for expanded clones.

>TRBJ2-1|18|NA|TRBV6-4|NA
CASSDSGGLGVSYNEQFF
TGTGCCAGCAGTGACTCTGGGGGCTTGGGGGTTTCCTACAATGAGCAGTTCTTC
>TRBJ1-4|18|NA|TRBV9|NA
CASSGKQESLATNEKLFF
TGTGCCAGCAGCGGGAAACAGGAGTCCCTTGCAACTAATGAAAAACTGTTTTTT
>TRBJ2-7|15|NA|TRBV9|NA
CASSVVGNSADEQYF
TGTGCCAGCAGCGTAGTTGGTAATAGCGCCGACGAGCAGTACTTC
>TRBJ2-1|15|NA|TRBV6-4|NA
CASSDSRGSYNEQFF
TGTGCCAGCAGTGACTCGCGGGGCTCCTACAATGAGCAGTTCTTC
>TRBJ1-1|15|NA|TRBV25-1|NA
CASSYDGEANTEAFF
TGTGCCAGCAGCTACGACGGGGAGGCGAACACTGAAGCTTTCTTT
>TRBJ1-4|12|NA|TRBV15|NA
CATSIQGAKLFF
TGTGCCACCAGCATCCAAGGGGCAAAACTGTTTTTT
>TRBJ2-3|14|NA|TRBV6-2/TRBV6-3|NA
CASSPDFPIDTQYF
TGTGCCAGCAGCCCGGACTTTCCCATAGATACGCAGTATTTT
>TRBJ1-6|13|NA|TRBV4-1|NA
CASSPLGAGLLHF
TGCGCCAGCAGCCCCTTGGGGGCAGGACTCCTCCACTTT
>TRBJ1-3|15|NA|TRBV28|NA
CASSPPGSQRNTIYF
TGTGCCAGCAGCCCCCCGGGGAGCCAAAGAAACACCATATATTTT
>TRBJ1-1|14|NA|TRBV27|few
CASSERGPNTEAFF
TGTGCCAGCAGCGAAAGGGGCCCGAACACTGAAGCTTTCTTT
>TRBJ2-2|14|NA|TRBV14|NA
CASSRSVGTGELFF
TGTGCCAGCAGCCGCTCAGTTGGCACCGGGGAGCTGTTTTTT
>TRBJ2-1|14|TRBD2|TRBV7-3|once
CASSLLAGDNEQFF
TGTGCCAGCAGCCTGCTGGCGGGGGACAATGAGCAGTTCTTC
>TRBJ2-1|16|NA|TRBV4-2|NA
CASSLTRRDPYNEQFF
TGTGCCAGCAGCCTAACGAGGCGGGACCCTTACAATGAGCAGTTCTTC
>TRBJ2-5|14|TRBD2|TRBV5-5|NA
CASSWGGAVETQYF
TGTGCCAGCAGCTGGGGGGGTGCGGTAGAGACCCAGTACTTC
>TRBJ2-7|14|TRBD2|TRBV2|NA
CASKGTSGYYEQYF
TGTGCCAGCAAAGGGACTAGCGGTTACTACGAGCAGTACTTC
>TRBJ2-3|16|TRBD2|TRBV25-1|NA
CASSRSGRGAADTQYF
TGTGCCAGCAGCCGAAGCGGGAGAGGGGCTGCAGATACGCAGTATTTT
>TRBJ1-4|15|NA|TRBV18|NA
CASSTLEATNEKLFF
TGTGCCAGCTCGACATTGGAGGCGACTAATGAAAAACTGTTTTTT
>TRBJ2-7|15|NA|TRBV21-1|NA
CASAIFTAADYEQYF
TGTGCCAGCGCCATTTTCACCGCCGCAGATTACGAGCAGTACTTC
>TRBJ2-5|16|TRBD2|TRBV7-2|NA
CASSLTSGRAVETQYF
TGTGCCAGCAGCTTAACTAGCGGGAGGGCCGTGGAGACCCAGTACTTC
>TRBJ2-5|14|NA|TRBV7-2|NA
CASSLGSGGETQYF
TGTGCCAGCAGCTTAGGTTCCGGGGGAGAGACCCAGTACTTC
>TRBJ2-3|13|TRBD1|TRBV6-5|NA
CATGTAPTDTQYF
TGTGCCACCGGGACAGCACCCACAGATACGCAGTATTTT
>TRBJ2-6|17|TRBD1|TRBV7-9|NA
CASSPETGFSGANVLTF
TGTGCCAGCAGCCCAGAGACAGGGTTCTCTGGGGCCAACGTCCTGACTTTC
>TRBJ1-5|15|NA|TRBV3-1/TRBV3-2|NA
CASPSTFYSNQPQHF
TGTGCCAGCCCAAGTACGTTCTATAGCAATCAGCCCCAGCATTTT
>TRBJ1-2|14|NA|TRBV7-2|NA
CASSLAPGNYGYTF
TGTGCCAGCAGCCTTGCACCGGGTAACTATGGCTACACCTTC
>TRBJ2-7|15|TRBD1|TRBV28|NA
CASSIVATGVHEQYF
TGTGCCAGCAGTATAGTTGCGACAGGGGTTCACGAGCAGTACTTC
>TRBJ1-5|12|NA|TRBV28|NA
CAVQAGNQPQHF
TGTGCCGTACAGGCGGGCAATCAGCCCCAGCATTTT
>TRBJ1-2|14|NA|TRBV28|NA
CASSLSGGRQGYTF
TGTGCCAGCAGTTTATCGGGGGGGCGTCAGGGCTACACCTTC
>TRBJ1-6|14|TRBD1|TRBV5-1|few
CASSLGQVESPLHF
TGCGCCAGCAGCCTTGGACAGGTCGAGTCACCCCTCCACTTT
>TRBJ1-1|14|NA|TRBV3-1/TRBV3-2|NA
CASSQRRGNTEAFF
TGTGCCAGCAGCCAACGCCGGGGGAACACTGAAGCTTTCTTT
>TRBJ1-2|12|NA|TRBV19|NA
CASKEQGNGYTF
TGTGCCAGTAAGGAGCAGGGCAATGGCTACACCTTC
>TRBJ2-5|15|TRBD2|TRBV20-1|NA
CSASGGGGRSETQYF
TGCAGTGCTAGTGGAGGCGGCGGGAGGTCAGAGACCCAGTACTTC
>TRBJ1-2|12|NA|TRBV7-9|NA
CASSLDYYGYTF
TGTGCCAGCAGCTTGGACTATTATGGCTACACCTTC
>TRBJ2-1|16|TRBD2|TRBV4-1|NA
CASSPRLADAYNEQFF
TGCGCCAGCAGCCCCCGACTAGCGGATGCCTACAATGAGCAGTTCTTC
>TRBJ1-1|13|NA|TRBV29-1|NA
CSVMGTLNTEAFF
TGCAGCGTTATGGGCACCCTGAACACTGAAGCTTTCTTT
>TRBJ2-3|15|TRBD1|TRBV28|NA
CASSLGTGVLGSQYF
TGTGCCAGCAGTTTAGGGACAGGGGTCCTGGGTTCGCAGTATTTT
>TRBJ2-1|19|TRBD2|TRBV27|NA
CASSLGPRRLAGVRYEQFF
TGTGCCAGCAGTTTAGGACCAAGACGACTAGCGGGAGTTCGTTATGAGCAGTTCTTC
>TRBJ2-1|15|NA|TRBV24-1|NA
CATSDYTELKNEQFF
TGTGCCACCAGTGATTACACAGAGCTTAAAAATGAGCAGTTCTTC
>TRBJ2-1|14|NA|TRBV5-1|NA
CASSAGNSYNEQFF
TGCGCCAGCAGCGCGGGTAACTCCTACAATGAGCAGTTCTTC
>TRBJ2-7|14|TRBD1|TRBV7-9|NA
CASSPPGQGDEQYF
TGTGCCAGCAGCCCGCCGGGACAGGGGGACGAGCAGTACTTC
>TRBJ2-1|15|TRBD2|TRBV19|NA
CASSIGGLAYNEQFF
TGTGCCAGTAGTATCGGGGGACTAGCCTACAATGAGCAGTTCTTC
>TRBJ2-7|14|TRBD1|TRBV5-1|NA
CASSLRQGIYEQYF
TGCGCCAGCAGCTTGAGACAGGGGATCTACGAGCAGTACTTC
>TRBJ2-3|16|TRBD2|TRBV7-9|NA
CASSQGLAGGPDTQYF
TGTGCCAGCAGCCAGGGACTAGCGGGAGGACCAGATACGCAGTATTTT
>TRBJ1-2|12|NA|TRBV28|NA
CASTPGSYGYTF
TGTGCCAGCACGCCAGGGTCTTATGGCTACACCTTC
>TRBJ2-7|15|TRBD1|TRBV7-8|NA
CASSQGGTGGYEQYF
TGTGCCAGCAGCCAGGGAGGGACAGGGGGCTACGAGCAGTACTTC
>TRBJ2-7|15|TRBD2|TRBV5-1|NA
CASSTWTSGKYEQYF
TGCGCCAGCAGCACCTGGACTAGCGGGAAATACGAGCAGTACTTC
>TRBJ2-1|13|TRBD2|TRBV29-1|NA
CSAEGVAGGEQFF
TGCAGCGCCGAAGGGGTAGCGGGGGGCGAGCAGTTCTTC
>TRBJ2-2|15|TRBD1|TRBV6-5|NA
CASRKTGTNTGELFF
TGTGCCAGCAGAAAGACAGGGACGAACACCGGGGAGCTGTTTTTT
>TRBJ2-7|15|NA|TRBV7-9|NA
CASSASGISTSGQYF
TGTGCCAGCAGCGCATCCGGGATTTCAACTTCGGGGCAGTACTTC
>TRBJ2-7|18|TRBD1|TRBV27|NA
CASSSQSPRQGQTYEQYF
TGTGCCAGCAGTTCGCAAAGCCCTAGACAGGGACAAACCTACGAGCAGTACTTC
>TRBJ2-1|16|TRBD2|TRBV5-1|once
CASRGTSGTLGGEQFF
TGCGCCAGCAGGGGGACTAGCGGCACCCTAGGTGGTGAGCAGTTCTTC
>TRBJ1-6|13|NA|TRBV2|NA
CASGLDWDSPLHF
TGTGCCAGCGGCTTGGACTGGGATTCACCCCTCCACTTT
>TRBJ2-1|18|TRBD2|TRBV10-3|NA
CAISRASGSVVSYNEQFF
TGTGCCATCTCTAGGGCTAGCGGGAGCGTGGTATCCTACAATGAGCAGTTCTTC
>TRBJ2-1|13|TRBD1|TRBV9|NA
CASSVGQSLEQFF
TGTGCCAGCAGCGTGGGACAGTCCTTGGAGCAGTTCTTC
>TRBJ2-7|14|NA|TRBV28|NA
CASSFGSGSYEQYF
TGTGCCAGCAGTTTTGGTAGCGGTTCCTACGAGCAGTACTTC
>TRBJ1-1|12|NA|TRBV25-1|NA
CASSSMNTEAFF
TGTGCCAGCAGTTCCATGAACACTGAAGCTTTCTTT
>TRBJ1-2|14|NA|TRBV5-4|NA
CASSPREANYGYTF
TGTGCCAGCAGCCCACGGGAAGCTAACTATGGCTACACCTTC
>TRBJ2-1|12|NA|TRBV25-1|NA
CASSPRFDEQFF
TGTGCCAGCAGTCCTCGTTTCGATGAGCAGTTCTTC
>TRBJ2-3|15|TRBD2|TRBV6-2/TRBV6-3|NA
CASSSGRIGTDTQYF
TGTGCCAGCAGTAGCGGGAGGATCGGCACAGATACGCAGTATTTT